The rows below give T cell receptor beta chains drawn from one sample of a study of cytomegalovirus exposure and HLA in healthy donors. Some clones are missing from TCRdb's copy, which holds only in-frame ones; the method was immunoSEQ multiplex PCR. Here the sample spans under 300,000 clones, around 90% being singletons. Specimen: PBMCs. The receptors shown here come from a young woman in good health and CMV-seronegative. Each CDR3 is given with its conserved first and last residue. Fields, in order: clone size, D gene, J gene, V gene, CDR3 DNA, CDR3 protein. The D gene is left open where the match is weak. Clone size is not always given. Where it is, it says once, few, many or a class for expanded clones.

>once|TRBD2|TRBJ2-1|TRBV7-6
TGTGCCAGCAGCTGGACGAGACTAGCGGGTGAGCAGTTCTTC
CASSWTRLAGEQFF
>.|TRBD2|TRBJ2-7|TRBV5-1
TGCGCCAGCAGCCCGGCGACTAGCGGGGGGTACGAGCAGTACTTC
CASSPATSGGYEQYF
>once|.|TRBJ1-2|TRBV28
TGTGCCAGCCTGCGCAACTATGGCTACACCTTC
CASLRNYGYTF
>.|TRBD1|TRBJ2-7|TRBV28
TGTGCCAGCAGTGCGCCGGGACAGGGGGATGAGCAGTACTTC
CASSAPGQGDEQYF
>.|.|TRBJ1-1|TRBV7-9
TGTGCCAGCAGCCCCTGGGACACGAACACTGAAGCTTTCTTT
CASSPWDTNTEAFF
>.|TRBD2|TRBJ2-1|TRBV13
TGTGCCAGCAGGATTTCCGGGACTAGCGGGGGTAATGAGCAGTTCTTC
CASRISGTSGGNEQFF
>.|TRBD1|TRBJ2-1|TRBV5-6
TGTGCCAGCAGCTTGGTGGGACAGTCTCTTTACAATGAGCAGTTCTTC
CASSLVGQSLYNEQFF
>.|TRBD1|TRBJ1-1|TRBV5-1
TGCGCCAGCACCAAACAGGGGGACACTGAAGCTTTCTTT
CASTKQGDTEAFF
>.|.|TRBJ1-1|TRBV6-1
TGTGCCAGCGTCGTGCAGTCGGGCACTGAAGCTTTCTTT
CASVVQSGTEAFF
>.|.|TRBJ1-6|TRBV5-6
TGTGCCAGCAGGCGGATAGGCGGTTATAATTCACCCCTCCACTTT
CASRRIGGYNSPLHF
>.|.|TRBJ2-7|TRBV29-1
TGCAGCGCCAGAGCGGCTCTCTCCTACGAGCAGTACTTC
CSARAALSYEQYF
>.|TRBD1|TRBJ1-1|TRBV5-6
TGTGCCAGCAGCTACCGGACAGGGTCCCTCTTT
CASSYRTGSLF
>once|TRBD1|TRBJ1-3|TRBV4-1
TGCGCCAGCAGCCAACAGACAGGGTACTCTGGAAACACCATATATTTT
CASSQQTGYSGNTIYF
>.|TRBD1|TRBJ1-2|TRBV5-4
TGTGCCAGCTGGAGAAATCCGGGACAGGCTTCTAGCTATGGCTACACCTTC
CASWRNPGQASSYGYTF
>.|TRBD2|TRBJ2-1|TRBV9
TGTGCCAGCAGCACCTCGGGACTAGGGGGTAATGAGCAGTTCTTC
CASSTSGLGGNEQFF
>.|.|TRBJ2-3|TRBV5-1
TGCGCCAGCAGACGAGGGTCCACAGATACGCAGTATTTT
CASRRGSTDTQYF
>.|.|TRBJ2-1|TRBV29-1
TGCAGCGTTGAAGTCCCGACAGCCACCAGTGAGCAGTTCTTC
CSVEVPTATSEQFF
>.|TRBD1|TRBJ1-6|TRBV27
TGTGCCAGCAGTTTATCGTTGGGACAGGGGGTAGGTTCACCCCTCCACTTT
CASSLSLGQGVGSPLHF
>.|.|TRBJ1-5|TRBV4-1
TGCGCCAGCAGCCAAGTAGACAATCAGCCCCAGCATTTT
CASSQVDNQPQHF
>.|TRBD1|TRBJ2-1|TRBV7-9
TGTGCCAGCAGCGCTAAGGACAGGGCATACTCAAGACCGTTCTTC
CASSAKDRAYSRPFF
>.|.|TRBJ1-1|TRBV28
TGTGCCAGCAGTTTATCAGGCTTGAGCACTGAAGCTTTCTTT
CASSLSGLSTEAFF
>.|.|TRBJ1-6|TRBV7-9
TGTGCCAGCAGCATACTTGGGTCGCAGGGGTATAATTCACCCCTCCACTTT
CASSILGSQGYNSPLHF
>.|TRBD1|TRBJ1-4|TRBV19
TGTGCCAGTAGGCGACAGGGGGCAAATGAAAAACTGTTTTTT
CASRRQGANEKLFF
>.|TRBD1|TRBJ2-2|TRBV9
TGTGCCAGCAGCCCGCGACAGGGGGCGAGAACCGGGGAGCTGTTTTTT
CASSPRQGARTGELFF
>.|.|TRBJ1-6|TRBV11-2
TGTGCCAGCAGCCAGCGGGGGCAGGAGCCTAATTCACCCCTCCACTTT
CASSQRGQEPNSPLHF
>.|.|TRBJ1-6|TRBV6-4
TGTGCCAGCAGTGACTTGGCAAACGGGAATTCACCCCTCCACTTT
CASSDLANGNSPLHF
>.|.|TRBJ1-2|TRBV2
TGTGCCAGCAGTGAAGTTACGGCTAACTATGGCTACACCTTC
CASSEVTANYGYTF
>.|.|TRBJ1-4|TRBV28
TGTGCCAGCAGTTTATTCAGGACACCGGTCGGGGAAAAACTGTTTTTT
CASSLFRTPVGEKLFF
>.|.|TRBJ1-6|TRBV4-3
TGCGCCAGCAGCCAAGATGGGGGGGGATCACCCCTCCACTTT
CASSQDGGGSPLHF
>once|TRBD2|TRBJ2-5|TRBV12-5
TGTGCTAGTGGTTGGGGAATTGCGGGGGAAGAGACCCAGTACTTC
CASGWGIAGEETQYF
>.|.|TRBJ1-1|TRBV4-3
TGCGCCAGCAGCCCCGGGGGTTTACCTGAAGCTTTCTTT
CASSPGGLPEAFF
>.|.|TRBJ1-5|TRBV6-1
TGTGCCAGCAGTGATACCGGGACACCCCAGCATTTT
CASSDTGTPQHF
>.|TRBD1|TRBJ2-7|TRBV18
TGTGCCAGCTCAGCAGATAGGGGGCGCGAGCAGTACTTC
CASSADRGREQYF
>.|TRBD2|TRBJ2-7|TRBV19
TGTGCCAGTAGTATTGGCGGACTAGCGAGCGAGCAGTACTTC
CASSIGGLASEQYF
>.|TRBD2|TRBJ2-3|TRBV10-1
TGCGCCAGCAGTGAGACTAGCGGGGCGCAGTATTTT
CASSETSGAQYF
>.|.|TRBJ2-1|TRBV4-3
TGCGCCAGCAGCCCCGGGGAGAGCTCCTACAATGAGCAGTTCTTC
CASSPGESSYNEQFF
>.|TRBD1|TRBJ1-4|TRBV27
TGTGCCAGCAGTTTAACTAGGACAGGCTTCAATGAAAAACTGTTTTTT
CASSLTRTGFNEKLFF